Following are 28 T cell receptor beta chains from one sample sequenced in a study of blood T cell repertoires in COVID-19. The protocol was immunoSEQ multiplex PCR, while the TCRdb copy is restricted to in-frame clones and leaves out a portion. The sample consists of 300,000 to 350,000 clones, 87% of them appearing once. Sample: peripheral blood. These receptors were taken from a man younger than 45 with COVID-19, enrolled during active disease.

The chain uses TRBV5-4 and TRBJ2-7; TRBD2 matches at 8 bases. Germline-derived CDR1 and CDR2 are SGHNT and YYREEE (reference sequence). This CDR3 spans 15 amino acids. The trim removed 3 bases at V and 0 bases at J, leaving 5 bases unmatched. CDR3 loop: CASSSRGGPSYEQYF. The DNA of the CDR3 is TGTGCCAGCAGCTCCCGGGGGGGGCCCTCCTACGAGCAGTACTTC.

The V gene is TRBV3-1 (or the pseudogene TRBV3-2), the J gene TRBJ2-1; D gene uncertain. Germline V lookup: CDR1 LGHDT, CDR2 YNNKEL (reference sequence). CDR3 length: 13 residues. The V gene lost 2 bases and the J gene lost 8 bases, with 10 bases spanning the gap. This CDR3 is CASSQRSKDEQFF. The CDR3 coding sequence is TGTGCCAGCAGCCAACGCAGTAAAGATGAGCAGTTCTTC.

The chain couples TRBV10-3 to TRBJ2-1; 9 bases fit TRBD1. With 3 bases clipped from V and 2 bases from J, the junction kept 8 bases outside the gene matches. The CDR3 is made up of 17 amino acids. CDR1 is ENHRY, CDR2 SYGVKD, per germline. CDR3 in DNA: TGTGCCATCAGTGACCTAGGGACAGGGCCCGCCTACAATGAGCAGTTCTTC. Translation: CAISDLGTGPAYNEQFF.

V gene TRBV7-3 combines with J gene TRBJ2-5; weak D call: TRBD2 (6 bases). In germline, CDR1 is SGHTA, CDR2 FQGTGA. There are 14 residues in the CDR3. Trimming stripped 2 bases from V and 0 bases from J, with 7 bases between. The CDR3 reads CASSLAGYQETQYF. The CDR3 nucleotides are TGTGCCAGCAGCTTAGCGGGGTACCAAGAGACCCAGTACTTC.

This sequence joins TRBV6-5 and TRBJ2-7; the match to TRBD1 covers 12 bases. Losses at the gene ends were 0 bases for V and 3 bases for J; bases not matched to a gene: 3. The length of the CDR3 is 16 residues. Germline-derived CDR1 and CDR2 are MNHEY and SVGAGI. The DNA of the CDR3 is TGTGCCAGCAGTTACTCAGGGACAGGGGGCTTCTACGAGCAGTACTTC. Amino acids: CASSYSGTGGFYEQYF.

This rearrangement joins TRBV19 to TRBJ1-5; no reliable D call. Deletions cut 5 bases from V and 2 bases from J, with 16 bases between. This CDR3 is 16 amino acids long. Per germline, CDR1 LNHDA and CDR2 SQIVND (reference sequence). In DNA, the CDR3 is TGTGCCAGTAGTCCCCTAGGCGCTTATGGCAATCAGCCCCAGCATTTT. Translated, it gives CASSPLGAYGNQPQHF.

The chain uses TRBV6-5 and TRBJ2-7, with a weak D call TRBD2 (5 bases). V gave up 6 bases and J gave up 2 bases, with 11 bases separating them. This CDR3 is built from 13 residues. The germline V gene encodes CDR1 MNHEY and CDR2 SVGAGI. The CDR3 loop reads CASRRGNPYEQYF. CDR3 DNA: TGTGCCAGCAGACGAGGGAACCCCTACGAGCAGTACTTC.

The V gene is TRBV4-2, the J gene TRBJ1-5; 10 bases line up with TRBD1. The CDR3 covers 17 residues. The junction had 8 bases not matched to a gene; V was cut back by 1 base and J by 5 bases. The germline gives CDR1 LGHNA, CDR2 YNFKEQ. The CDR3 region has the DNA TGTGCCAGCAGCCAAGCGCTAACCGGGACAGGGGATCAGCCCCAGCATTTT. This codes for CASSQALTGTGDQPQHF.

The genes are TRBV23-1 and TRBJ2-3; 9 bases line up with TRBD2. TRBV23-1 qualifies as an ORF whose function is uncertain. With V trimmed by 7 bases and J by 6 bases, 17 bases remained unmatched. The CDR3 has 17 residues. The CDR3 protein is CASTIQPVAGGGDTQYF. For the CDR3, the DNA is TGCGCCAGCACCATCCAGCCAGTCGCGGGAGGGGGGGATACGCAGTATTTT.

This clone was seen only once. V gene TRBV3-1 (or the pseudogene TRBV3-2) combines with J gene TRBJ2-1; 10 bases agree with TRBD2. V was clipped by 1 base and J by 11 bases; unmatched bases: 5. Germline V gene lookup returns CDR1 LGHDT and CDR2 YNNKEL (reference sequence). The CDR3 covers 14 residues. CDR3 in amino acids: CASSQGLAGVQQFF. The CDR3 DNA reads as TGTGCCAGCAGCCAAGGGCTAGCGGGGGTTCAGCAGTTCTTC.

As regards this clone: The same CDR3 arises from other DNA sequences in this sample as well. The chain joins TRBV27 to TRBJ1-3; possibly TRBD1 for D (6 bases). Germline V lookup: CDR1 MNHEY, CDR2 SMNVEV (reference sequence). V was shortened by 2 bases and J by 0 bases, with 8 bases between the two germline ends. The CDR3 has 15 residues. The CDR3, as DNA: TGTGCCAGCAGTTTAAGGGGGGGCTCTGGAAACACCATATATTTT. This translates into CASSLRGGSGNTIYF.

This sequence joins TRBV5-1 and TRBJ2-2, with D possibly TRBD1 on 6 matching bases. This CDR3 comprises 16 residues. CDR1 is SGHRS, CDR2 YFSETQ, per germline. The V end lost 0 bases, the J end lost 7 bases, and 16 bases lay between the germline ends. The CDR3 protein is CASSLAPGAQIGELFF. The CDR3 DNA reads TGCGCCAGCAGCTTGGCTCCAGGGGCCCAGATCGGGGAGCTGTTTTTT.

The chain uses TRBV28 and TRBJ2-3; D not certain. The germline V gene encodes CDR1 MDHEN and CDR2 SYDVKM. The CDR3 spans 12 residues. Trimming pared 6 bases from V and 0 bases from J, leaving 4 bases between. For the CDR3, the DNA is TGTGCCAGCAGGACAAGCACAGATACGCAGTATTTT. This translates into CASRTSTDTQYF.

The V call is TRBV11-2, the J call TRBJ2-5; 9 bases match TRBD1. This CDR3 region has 14 residues. The V gene's germline CDR1 is SGHAT and CDR2 FQNNGV. V lost 4 bases to trimming and J lost 4 bases; unmatched junction nucleotides: 4. In DNA form, the CDR3 reads TGTGCCAGCAGCTCAACAGGGGGCGGAGAGACCCAGTACTTC. Translation: CASSSTGGGETQYF.

The rearrangement uses TRBV10-3 and TRBJ2-3; weak D call: TRBD1 (6 bases). This CDR3 has 16 residues. Trimming pared 0 bases from V and 0 bases from J, leaving 10 bases between. Germline V lookup: CDR1 ENHRY, CDR2 SYGVKD. DNA of the CDR3: TGTGCCATCAGTGAGTCACCGGACAGCAGCACAGATACGCAGTATTTT. Its protein is CAISESPDSSTDTQYF.

V gene TRBV18 combines with J gene TRBJ2-1, with 10 bases lining up with TRBD2. The CDR3 spans 16 residues. V trimming: 3 bases; J trimming: 4 bases; junction bases outside the gene matches: 6. The germline V gene encodes CDR1 KGHSH and CDR2 LQKENI. The CDR3 bases are TGTGCCAGCTCACCTTTTACTAGCGGGGCGTACAATGAGCAGTTCTTC. Translated: CASSPFTSGAYNEQFF.

This clone was seen a handful of times. J is TRBJ2-1 and V is TRBV2; TRBD2 matches 7 bases. V was clipped by 0 bases and J by 9 bases; unmatched bases: 2. The CDR3 runs 13 residues. The germline CDR1 and CDR2 sequences are SNHLY and FYNNEI. CDR3 protein: CASSEATSVEQFF. DNA for the CDR3: TGTGCCAGCAGTGAAGCCACTAGCGTTGAGCAGTTCTTC.

The chain joins TRBV11-2 to TRBJ2-3, with TRBD2 identical over 9 bases. The CDR3 is 15 amino acids. Germline CDR1 and CDR2: SGHAT and FQNNGV. The V segment lost 5 bases and the J segment 5 bases; nucleotides outside the gene matches: 8. CDR3: CASSPGLARGDTQYF. As DNA, the CDR3 is TGTGCCAGCAGCCCGGGACTAGCAAGGGGAGATACGCAGTATTTT.

There are many counts of this clone. The V and J genes are TRBV2 and TRBJ1-4; D unresolved. Germline CDR1 reads SNHLY; CDR2 reads FYNNEI. The CDR3 sequence is 14 residues long. V was trimmed by 8 bases and J by 0 bases, leaving 10 bases between them. CDR3 in DNA: TGTGCCAGCTATGGCGGCCCAACTAATGAAAAACTGTTTTTT. Residues: CASYGGPTNEKLFF.

The chain is built from TRBV19 and TRBJ1-2; the D is unclear. Germline loops: CDR1 LNHDA, CDR2 SQIVND (reference sequence). V dropped 10 bases and J dropped 2 bases, with 14 bases sitting between them. The CDR3 is made up of 13 amino acids. The chain's CDR3 is CATLTRKNYGYTF. The CDR3 DNA is TGTGCCACCCTCACAAGAAAGAACTATGGCTACACCTTC.

This clone was found a few times. This sequence joins TRBV5-6 and TRBJ2-2; D not certain. The CDR3 length is 16 residues. The germline V gene has CDR1 SGHDT and CDR2 YYEEEE. The V end was cut by 5 bases, the J end by 3 bases, with 17 bases between. The CDR3 DNA is TGTGCCAGCAGGACCCTGTTGGCCGAGGACACCGGGGAGCTGTTTTTT. Its translation is CASRTLLAEDTGELFF.

The genes are TRBV5-1 and TRBJ2-7; D is uncertain. Germline values: CDR1 SGHRS, CDR2 YFSETQ. Trimming removed 4 bases from V and 1 base from J, with 15 bases in between. This CDR3 has 15 residues. Here the CDR3 DNA reads TGCGCCAGCAGCCCCCAGGTACCTCCTTCCTACGAGCAGTACTTC. Protein sequence: CASSPQVPPSYEQYF.

The chain links TRBV19 to TRBJ2-7; 7 nucleotides line up with TRBD1. V shed 6 bases and J 3 bases; nucleotides not matched to a gene: 14. Per the germline V gene, CDR1 is LNHDA and CDR2 is SQIVND (reference sequence). The CDR3 is 16 residues long. CDR3 region: CASSSTGSHRGYEQYF. CDR3 coding DNA: TGTGCCAGTAGCTCGACAGGGAGCCACAGGGGCTACGAGCAGTACTTC.

The rearrangement links TRBV5-5 to TRBJ2-2, with TRBD1 matching over 9 bases. Germline assignment: CDR1 SGHKS and CDR2 YYEKEE (reference sequence). The CDR3 is 15 residues long. V lost 0 bases to trimming and J lost 6 bases; unmatched junction nucleotides: 3. CDR3 sequence: CASSLGGTGPGELFF. For the CDR3, the DNA is TGTGCCAGCAGCTTGGGGGGGACAGGGCCCGGGGAGCTGTTTTTT.

The chain uses TRBV5-5 and TRBJ2-2, with no clear D. V was pared by 1 base and J by 6 bases, with 4 bases between. Per the germline V gene, CDR1 is SGHKS and CDR2 is YYEKEE (reference sequence). This CDR3 has 12 residues. This CDR3 is CASSLLPGELFF. CDR3 DNA sequence: TGTGCCAGCAGCTTGCTCCCCGGGGAGCTGTTTTTT.

This chain connects TRBV19 to TRBJ1-5; D ambiguous. V was pared by 7 bases and J by 0 bases, with 13 bases between. The CDR3 sequence is 15 residues long. In germline, CDR1 is LNHDA, CDR2 SQIVND (reference sequence). The CDR3 here is CASTGSLYSNQPQHF. For the CDR3, the DNA is TGTGCCAGTACGGGATCCCTTTATAGCAATCAGCCCCAGCATTTT. The whole variable domain, remainder taken from reference TRBV19 and TRBJ1-5, is DGGITQSPKYLFRKEGQNVTLSCEQNLNHDAMYWYRQDPGQGLRLIYYSQIVNDFQKGDIAEGYSVSREKKESFPLTVTSAQKNPTAFYLCASTGSLYSNQPQHFGDGTRLSIL.

This clone was picked up one time. This chain uses TRBV5-8 with TRBJ2-3; 9 bases fit TRBD2. In germline, CDR1 is SGHTS, CDR2 YDEGEE. V dropped 0 bases and J dropped 5; count of bases not matched to a gene: 4. This CDR3 contains 15 residues. In nucleotides, the CDR3 is TGTGCCAGCAGCTTGGAACTAGCGGGCCGAGATACGCAGTATTTT. It translates to CASSLELAGRDTQYF.

V usage is TRBV19 and J usage is TRBJ1-6; 8 nucleotides agree with TRBD1. The junction had 9 bases not matched to a gene; V was cut back by 5 bases and J by 9 bases. Germline-derived CDR1 and CDR2 are LNHDA and SQIVND (reference sequence). This CDR3 contains 15 residues. The CDR3 is CASSSPDRVPSPLHF. The CDR3 DNA follows: TGTGCCAGTAGTTCCCCGGACAGGGTTCCTTCACCCCTCCACTTT.